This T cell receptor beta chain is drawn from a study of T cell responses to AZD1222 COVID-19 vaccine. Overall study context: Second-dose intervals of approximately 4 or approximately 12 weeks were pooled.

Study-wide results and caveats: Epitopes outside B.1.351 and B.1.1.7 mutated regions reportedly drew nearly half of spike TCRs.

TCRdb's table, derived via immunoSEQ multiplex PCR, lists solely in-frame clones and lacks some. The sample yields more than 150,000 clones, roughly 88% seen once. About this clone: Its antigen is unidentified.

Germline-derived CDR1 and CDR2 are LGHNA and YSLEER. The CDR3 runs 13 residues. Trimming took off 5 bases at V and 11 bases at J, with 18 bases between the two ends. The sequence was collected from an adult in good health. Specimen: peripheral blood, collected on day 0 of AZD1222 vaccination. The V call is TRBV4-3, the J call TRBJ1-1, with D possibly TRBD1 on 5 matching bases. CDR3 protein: CASSVAVDRRAFF. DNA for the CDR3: TGCGCCAGCAGCGTAGCTGTTGACAGACGGGCTTTCTTT.